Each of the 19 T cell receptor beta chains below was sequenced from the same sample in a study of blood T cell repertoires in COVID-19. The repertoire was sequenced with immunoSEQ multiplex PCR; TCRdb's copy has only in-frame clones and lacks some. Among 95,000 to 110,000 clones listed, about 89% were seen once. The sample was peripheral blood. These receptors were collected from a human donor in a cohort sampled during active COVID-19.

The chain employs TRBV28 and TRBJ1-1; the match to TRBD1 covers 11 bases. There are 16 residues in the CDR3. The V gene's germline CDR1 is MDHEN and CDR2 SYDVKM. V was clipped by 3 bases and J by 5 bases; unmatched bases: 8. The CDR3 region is CASSLGTGGRWTEAFF. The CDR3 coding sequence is TGTGCCAGCAGTTTGGGGACAGGGGGTCGGTGGACTGAAGCTTTCTTT.

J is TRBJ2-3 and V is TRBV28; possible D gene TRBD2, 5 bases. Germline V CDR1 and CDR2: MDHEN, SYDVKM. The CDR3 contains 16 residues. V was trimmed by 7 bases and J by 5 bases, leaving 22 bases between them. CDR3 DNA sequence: TGTGCCAGCACCGAACTGACGCGTCAAGGAGGAGATACGCAGTATTTT. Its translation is CASTELTRQGGDTQYF.

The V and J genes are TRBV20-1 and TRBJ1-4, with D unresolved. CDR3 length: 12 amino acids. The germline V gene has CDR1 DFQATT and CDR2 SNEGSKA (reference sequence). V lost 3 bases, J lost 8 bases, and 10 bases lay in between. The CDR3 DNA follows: TGCAGTGCTAGTCGTCCCGAGGAAAAACTGTTTTTT. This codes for CSASRPEEKLFF.

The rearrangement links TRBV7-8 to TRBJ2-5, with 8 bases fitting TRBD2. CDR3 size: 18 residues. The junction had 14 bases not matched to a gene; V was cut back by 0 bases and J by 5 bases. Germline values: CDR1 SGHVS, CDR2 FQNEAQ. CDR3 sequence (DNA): TGTGCCAGCAGCTTAGCCCGCCTGAGGCGGGAGGCGGAGGAGACCCAGTACTTC. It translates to CASSLARLRREAEETQYF.

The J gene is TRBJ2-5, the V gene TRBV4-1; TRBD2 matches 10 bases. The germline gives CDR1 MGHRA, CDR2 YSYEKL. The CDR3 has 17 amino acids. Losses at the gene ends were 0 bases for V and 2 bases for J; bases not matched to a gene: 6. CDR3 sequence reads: CASSQDRLAGAQETQYF. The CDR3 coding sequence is TGCGCCAGCAGCCAAGATCGGCTAGCGGGGGCACAAGAGACCCAGTACTTC.

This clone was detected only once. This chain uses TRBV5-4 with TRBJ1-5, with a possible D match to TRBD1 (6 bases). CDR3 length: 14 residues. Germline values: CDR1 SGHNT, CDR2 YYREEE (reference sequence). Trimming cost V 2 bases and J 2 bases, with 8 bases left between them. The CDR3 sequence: CASSLQGRNQPQHF. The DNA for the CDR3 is TGTGCCAGCAGCTTACAGGGCCGCAATCAGCCCCAGCATTTT.

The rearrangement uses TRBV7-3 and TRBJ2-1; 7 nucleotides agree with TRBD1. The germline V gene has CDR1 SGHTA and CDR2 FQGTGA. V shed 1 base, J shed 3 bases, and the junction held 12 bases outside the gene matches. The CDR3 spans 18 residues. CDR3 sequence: CASSLNVRGSGGYNEQFF. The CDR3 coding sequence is TGTGCCAGCAGCTTAAACGTACGGGGCTCAGGGGGCTACAATGAGCAGTTCTTC. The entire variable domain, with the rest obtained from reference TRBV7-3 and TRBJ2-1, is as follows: GAGVSQTPSNKVTEKGKYVELRCDPISGHTALYWYRQSLGQGPEFLIYFQGTGAADDSGLPNDRFFAVRPEGSVSTLKIQRTERGDSAVYLCASSLNVRGSGGYNEQFFGPGTRLTVL.

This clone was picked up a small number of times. The CDR3 reads CASSWRTSGGGEQFF. In nucleotides, the CDR3 is TGTGCCAGCAGCTGGAGGACTAGCGGGGGTGGTGAGCAGTTCTTC. The chain is built from TRBV7-2 and TRBJ2-1, with 13 positions matching TRBD2. Looked up from germline, CDR1 is SGHTA and CDR2 is FQGNSA. The CDR3 extends over 15 amino acids. J lost 9 bases, V lost 4 bases, and 6 bases had no gene match.

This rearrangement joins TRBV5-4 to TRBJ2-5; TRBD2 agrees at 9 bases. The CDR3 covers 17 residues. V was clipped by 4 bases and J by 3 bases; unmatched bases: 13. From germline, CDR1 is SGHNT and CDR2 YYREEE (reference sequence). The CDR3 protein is CASSPRRGASGEETQYF. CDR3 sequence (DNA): TGTGCCAGCAGCCCAAGGCGGGGAGCTAGCGGGGAAGAGACCCAGTACTTC. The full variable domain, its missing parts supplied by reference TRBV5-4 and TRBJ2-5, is ETGVTQSPTHLIKTRGQQVTLRCSSQSGHNTVSWYQQALGQGPQFIFQYYREEENGRGNFPPRFSGLQFPNYSSELNVNALELDDSALYLCASSPRRGASGEETQYFGPGTRLLVL.

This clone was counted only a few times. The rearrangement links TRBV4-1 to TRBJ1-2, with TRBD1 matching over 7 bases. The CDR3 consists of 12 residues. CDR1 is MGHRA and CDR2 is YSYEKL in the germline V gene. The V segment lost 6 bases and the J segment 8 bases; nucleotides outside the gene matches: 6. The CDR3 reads CASRHEGAGYTF. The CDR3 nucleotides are TGCGCCAGCAGACACGAGGGGGCGGGCTACACCTTC.

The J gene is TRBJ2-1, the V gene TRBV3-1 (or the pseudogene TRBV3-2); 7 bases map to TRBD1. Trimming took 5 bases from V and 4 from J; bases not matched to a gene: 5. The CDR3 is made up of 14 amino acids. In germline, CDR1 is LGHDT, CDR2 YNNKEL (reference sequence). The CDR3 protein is CASSLQQGYNEQFF. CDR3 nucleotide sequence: TGTGCCAGCAGCTTGCAACAGGGGTACAATGAGCAGTTCTTC.

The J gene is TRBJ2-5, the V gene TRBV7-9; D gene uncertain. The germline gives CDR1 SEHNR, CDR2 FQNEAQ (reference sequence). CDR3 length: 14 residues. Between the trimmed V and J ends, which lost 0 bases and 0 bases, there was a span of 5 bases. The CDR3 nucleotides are TGTGCCAGCAGCTTAGCCCGGGACCAAGAGACCCAGTACTTC. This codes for CASSLARDQETQYF.

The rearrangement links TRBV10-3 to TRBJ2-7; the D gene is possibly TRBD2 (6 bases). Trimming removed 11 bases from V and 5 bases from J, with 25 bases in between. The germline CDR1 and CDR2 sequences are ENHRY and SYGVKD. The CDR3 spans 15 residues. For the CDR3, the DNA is TGTGCCGTCCACCCTGGCCGGGGGAACGCGGACGAGCAGTACTTC. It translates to CAVHPGRGNADEQYF.

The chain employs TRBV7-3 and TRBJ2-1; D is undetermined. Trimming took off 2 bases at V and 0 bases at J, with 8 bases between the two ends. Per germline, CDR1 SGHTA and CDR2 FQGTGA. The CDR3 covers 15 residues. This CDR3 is CASSLLGSSYNEQFF. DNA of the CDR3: TGTGCCAGCAGCTTATTGGGCAGCTCCTACAATGAGCAGTTCTTC. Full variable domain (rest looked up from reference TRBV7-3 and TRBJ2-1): GAGVSQTPSNKVTEKGKYVELRCDPISGHTALYWYRQSLGQGPEFLIYFQGTGAADDSGLPNDRFFAVRPEGSVSTLKIQRTERGDSAVYLCASSLLGSSYNEQFFGPGTRLTVL.

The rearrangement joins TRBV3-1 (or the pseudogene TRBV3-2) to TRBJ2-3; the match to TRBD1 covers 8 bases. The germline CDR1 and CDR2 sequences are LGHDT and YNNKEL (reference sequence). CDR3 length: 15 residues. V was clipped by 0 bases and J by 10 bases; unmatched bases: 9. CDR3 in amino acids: CASSQDAVRGHSQYF. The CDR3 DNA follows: TGTGCCAGCAGCCAAGATGCGGTCAGGGGGCACTCGCAGTATTTT.

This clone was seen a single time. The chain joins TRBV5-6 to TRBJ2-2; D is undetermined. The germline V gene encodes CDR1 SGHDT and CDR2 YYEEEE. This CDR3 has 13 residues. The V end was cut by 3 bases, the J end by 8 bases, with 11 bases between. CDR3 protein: CASSSKRSGELFF. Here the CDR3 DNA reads TGTGCCAGCAGCTCGAAGAGGTCAGGGGAGCTGTTTTTT.

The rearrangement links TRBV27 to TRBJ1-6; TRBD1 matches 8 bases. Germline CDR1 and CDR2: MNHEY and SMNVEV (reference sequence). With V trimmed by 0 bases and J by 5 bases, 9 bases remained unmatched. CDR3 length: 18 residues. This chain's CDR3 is CASSLSPLPGQDNSPLHF. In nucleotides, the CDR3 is TGTGCCAGCAGTTTATCGCCACTCCCGGGACAGGATAATTCACCCCTCCACTTT.

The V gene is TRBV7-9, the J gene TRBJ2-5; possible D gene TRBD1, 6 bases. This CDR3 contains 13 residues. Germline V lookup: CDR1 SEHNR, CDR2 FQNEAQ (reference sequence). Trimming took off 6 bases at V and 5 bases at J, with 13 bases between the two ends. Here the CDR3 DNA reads TGTGCCAGCAGTCTGGGACAAGTCGAGACCCAGTACTTC. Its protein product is CASSLGQVETQYF.

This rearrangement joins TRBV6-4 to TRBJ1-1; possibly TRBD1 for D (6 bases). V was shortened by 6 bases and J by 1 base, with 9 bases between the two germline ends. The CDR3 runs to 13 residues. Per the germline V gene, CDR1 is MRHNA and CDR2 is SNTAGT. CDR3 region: CASRPGQNTEAFF. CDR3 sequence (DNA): TGTGCCAGCAGGCCGGGACAGAACACTGAAGCTTTCTTT.